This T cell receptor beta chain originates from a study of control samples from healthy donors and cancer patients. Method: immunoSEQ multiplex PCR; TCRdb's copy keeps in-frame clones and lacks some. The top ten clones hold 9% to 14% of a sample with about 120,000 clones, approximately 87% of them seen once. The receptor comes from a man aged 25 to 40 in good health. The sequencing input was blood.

This CDR3 is CASKLFSGYSNQPQHF. The CDR3 DNA reads as TGTGCCAGCAAGCTATTCTCGGGGTATAGCAATCAGCCCCAGCATTTT. The V gene is TRBV27, the J gene TRBJ1-5; D gene unclear. The V gene's germline CDR1 is MNHEY and CDR2 SMNVEV (reference sequence). Between the trimmed V and J ends, which lost 7 bases and 0 bases, there was a span of 16 bases. This CDR3 comprises 16 residues.